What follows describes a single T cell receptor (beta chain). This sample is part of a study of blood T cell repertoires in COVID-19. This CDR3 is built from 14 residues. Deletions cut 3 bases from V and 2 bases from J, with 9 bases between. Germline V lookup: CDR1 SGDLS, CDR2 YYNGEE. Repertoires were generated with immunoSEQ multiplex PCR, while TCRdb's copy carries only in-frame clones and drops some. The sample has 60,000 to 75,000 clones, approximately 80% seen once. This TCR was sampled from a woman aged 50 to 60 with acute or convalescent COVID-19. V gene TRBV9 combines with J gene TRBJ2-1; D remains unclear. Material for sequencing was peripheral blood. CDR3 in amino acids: CASSGAFAYNEQFF. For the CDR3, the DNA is TGTGCCAGCAGCGGAGCGTTCGCCTACAATGAGCAGTTCTTC.